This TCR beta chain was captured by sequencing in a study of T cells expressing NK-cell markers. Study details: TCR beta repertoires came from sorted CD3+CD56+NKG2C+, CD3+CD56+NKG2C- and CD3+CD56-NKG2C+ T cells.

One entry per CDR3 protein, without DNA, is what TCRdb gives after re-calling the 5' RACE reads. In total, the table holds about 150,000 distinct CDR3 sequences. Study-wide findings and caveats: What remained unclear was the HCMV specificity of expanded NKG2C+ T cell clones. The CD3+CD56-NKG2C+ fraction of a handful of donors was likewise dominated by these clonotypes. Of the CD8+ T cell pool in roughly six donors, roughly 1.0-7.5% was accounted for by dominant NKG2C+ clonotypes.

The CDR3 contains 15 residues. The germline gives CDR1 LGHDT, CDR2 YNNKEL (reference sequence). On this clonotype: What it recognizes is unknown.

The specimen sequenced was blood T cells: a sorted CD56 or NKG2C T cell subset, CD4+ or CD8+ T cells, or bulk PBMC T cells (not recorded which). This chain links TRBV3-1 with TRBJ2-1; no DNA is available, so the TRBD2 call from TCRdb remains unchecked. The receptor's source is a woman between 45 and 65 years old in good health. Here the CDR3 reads CASSFLVGGLGEQFF.